This is a list of T cell receptor beta chains from one sample in a study of blood T cell repertoires in COVID-19. The repertoire was sequenced with immunoSEQ multiplex PCR; TCRdb's copy has only in-frame clones and lacks some. The sample consists of roughly 240,000 clones, 83% of them appearing once. Sequencing input: PBMCs or T cells enriched from blood (not recorded which). Receptors were obtained from a woman aged 40 to 49 who had been exposed to COVID-19. CDR3s include the opening cysteine and the closing phenylalanine or tryptophan. Each record gives: clone size, J gene, V gene, CDR3 protein. The size of a clone is reported for some rows only, either as once, few or many, or as a class for expanded clones.

>few|TRBJ1-5|TRBV28
CASRLTGGNQPQHF
>NA|TRBJ2-2|TRBV5-8
CASTLAQNTGELFF
>NA|TRBJ1-2|TRBV7-3
CASSPRGGSYGYTF
>NA|TRBJ1-1|TRBV28
CASSPYRELADTEAFF
>few|TRBJ1-1|TRBV2
CASGTGVRNTEAFF
>NA|TRBJ1-2|TRBV7-9
CASSPTPLERGYTF
>NA|TRBJ1-3|TRBV5-1
CASSFSGQSSGNTIYF
>NA|TRBJ1-4|TRBV18
CASSNRQELFF
>once|TRBJ1-2|TRBV5-1
CASSLGQANYGYTF
>NA|TRBJ1-5|TRBV19
CASSNLGYSNQPQHF
>NA|TRBJ2-5|TRBV18
CASSLDPGGATQYF
>NA|TRBJ1-2|TRBV5-1
CASSGKGQGEFYGYTF
>NA|TRBJ2-2|TRBV5-1
CASSFYRDKSGELFF
>NA|TRBJ1-5|TRBV6-5
CASSYGTGIQPQHF
>NA|TRBJ1-3|TRBV18
CASSPATSLWRNTIYF
>NA|TRBJ1-4|TRBV28
CAKQVPVLATNEKLFF
>NA|TRBJ2-2|TRBV29-1
CSAQGAPGQPGELFF
>NA|TRBJ1-1|TRBV9
CASSGRMGLPTEAFF
>NA|TRBJ1-3|TRBV4-2
CASSQEATVSGNTIYF
>once|TRBJ2-3|TRBV11-1
CASSLSRTNTDTQYF
>NA|TRBJ1-5|TRBV21-1
CASSDRGPGNNQPQHF
>NA|TRBJ1-1|TRBV7-2
CASSLTGLTFSGNTEAFF
>NA|TRBJ2-1|TRBV5-1
CASSLVPLGEQFF
>NA|TRBJ2-1|TRBV9
CASSFDGTSYNEQFF
>NA|TRBJ1-6|TRBV19
CASSITGGSPLHF
>once|TRBJ2-7|TRBV5-5
CASSLGQGPYEQYF
>NA|TRBJ2-1|TRBV6-2/TRBV6-3
CASSPLDSGGDEQFF
>NA|TRBJ2-5|TRBV19
CASSIGGRGETQYF
>NA|TRBJ1-3|TRBV28
CASSLDGWSSGNTIYF
>NA|TRBJ1-1|TRBV2
CASSLTGYPTAEAFF
>NA|TRBJ1-1|TRBV5-1
CASSFRKGQITEAFF
>NA|TRBJ2-2|TRBV9
CASSTRINTGELFF
>once|TRBJ1-1|TRBV6-2/TRBV6-3
CASSSGWMGTGSTLMRPEAFF
>NA|TRBJ2-3|TRBV11-2
CASSLGGPTDTQYF
>NA|TRBJ1-2|TRBV5-1
CASSLAIGVREAGYTF
>NA|TRBJ2-1|TRBV24-1
CATSDEGADEQFF
>many|TRBJ1-5|TRBV2
CASSDRGWSNQPQHF
>once|TRBJ1-2|TRBV7-2
CASSSDREFGYTF
>NA|TRBJ2-3|TRBV30
CAWSRPFEGGPGDTQYF
>NA|TRBJ2-1|TRBV7-2
CASSPRLAGGHEQFF
>NA|TRBJ2-1|TRBV19
CASRLAGGPVNEQFF
>NA|TRBJ2-7|TRBV2
CASRWTQNSYEQYF
>NA|TRBJ2-1|TRBV4-1
CASSQADRGWGEQFF
>few|TRBJ2-1|TRBV2
CASIGGLAGNEQFF
>once|TRBJ2-2|TRBV6-5
CASSYGTGDTGELFF
>NA|TRBJ2-2|TRBV5-1
CASSARDRVTNTGELFF
>NA|TRBJ1-1|TRBV27
CASRQGGARGNTEAFF
>once|TRBJ1-1|TRBV27
CASSLDRRNTEAFF
>NA|TRBJ2-7|TRBV6-2/TRBV6-3
CASSPFRTADSYEQYF
>NA|TRBJ2-1|TRBV2
CASSVTFNEQFF
>NA|TRBJ2-1|TRBV3-1/TRBV3-2
CASSHPDRRNEQFF
>NA|TRBJ1-1|TRBV18
CASSPLGDTEAFF
>NA|TRBJ2-1|TRBV4-3
CASSQDRGVDEQFF
>NA|TRBJ2-7|TRBV5-4
CASTQDRTYEQYF
>once|TRBJ2-1|TRBV9
CASSVDASGGAEEQFF
>NA|TRBJ1-5|TRBV9
CASSVEGGPNQPQHF
>NA|TRBJ2-5|TRBV6-5
CASSYSVLAGEETQYF